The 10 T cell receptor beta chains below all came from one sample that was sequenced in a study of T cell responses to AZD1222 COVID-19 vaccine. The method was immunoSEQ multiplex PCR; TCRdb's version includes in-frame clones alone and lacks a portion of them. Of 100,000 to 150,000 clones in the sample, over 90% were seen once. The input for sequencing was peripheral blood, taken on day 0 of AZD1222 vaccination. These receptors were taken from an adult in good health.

The CDR3 DNA follows: TGTGCCAGCAGCTTCGCCCTGGGACAGGGGGGGAACACTGAAGCTTTCTTT. Protein sequence: CASSFALGQGGNTEAFF. This chain uses TRBV5-8 with TRBJ1-1; TRBD1 aligns across 11 bases. CDR3 length: 17 residues. Germline V gene data show CDR1 as SGHTS and CDR2 as YDEGEE. With V trimmed by 2 bases and J by 1 base, 7 bases remained unmatched.

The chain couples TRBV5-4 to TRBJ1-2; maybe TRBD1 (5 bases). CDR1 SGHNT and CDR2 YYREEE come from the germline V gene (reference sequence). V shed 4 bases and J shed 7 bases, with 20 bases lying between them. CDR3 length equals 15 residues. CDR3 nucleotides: TGTGCCAGCAGCCCAGGAGGTGGCAGGGTGGGTGGCTACACCTTC. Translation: CASSPGGGRVGGYTF.

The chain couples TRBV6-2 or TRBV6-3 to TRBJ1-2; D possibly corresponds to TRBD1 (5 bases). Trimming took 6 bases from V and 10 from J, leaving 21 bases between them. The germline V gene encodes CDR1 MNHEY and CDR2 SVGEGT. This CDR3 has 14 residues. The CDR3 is CASSNTGAQTDYTF. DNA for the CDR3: TGTGCCAGCAGCAATACCGGGGCCCAGACAGACTACACCTTC.

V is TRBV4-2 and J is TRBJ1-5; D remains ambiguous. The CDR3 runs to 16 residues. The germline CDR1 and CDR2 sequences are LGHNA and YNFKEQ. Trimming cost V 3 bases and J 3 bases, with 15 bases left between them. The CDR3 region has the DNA TGTGCCAGCAGCCAGAACTGGAAGGCAGACAATCAGCCCCAGCATTTT. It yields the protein CASSQNWKADNQPQHF.

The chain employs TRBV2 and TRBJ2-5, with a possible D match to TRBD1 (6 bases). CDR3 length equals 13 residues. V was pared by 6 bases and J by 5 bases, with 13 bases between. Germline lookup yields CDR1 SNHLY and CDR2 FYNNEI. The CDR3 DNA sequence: TGTGCCAGCAGACTCACAGGGACGGAGACCCAGTACTTC. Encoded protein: CASRLTGTETQYF.

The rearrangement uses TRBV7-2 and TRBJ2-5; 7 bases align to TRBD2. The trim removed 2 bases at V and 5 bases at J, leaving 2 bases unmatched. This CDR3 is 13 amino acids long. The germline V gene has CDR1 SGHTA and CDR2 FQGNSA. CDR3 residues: CASSLREGETQYF. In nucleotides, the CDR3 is TGTGCCAGCAGCTTAAGGGAGGGGGAGACCCAGTACTTC.

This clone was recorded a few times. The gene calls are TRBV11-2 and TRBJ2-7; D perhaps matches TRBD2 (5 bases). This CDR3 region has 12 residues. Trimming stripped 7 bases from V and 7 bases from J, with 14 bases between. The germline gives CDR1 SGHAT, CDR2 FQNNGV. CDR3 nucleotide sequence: TGTGCCAGCATGGCCGTCCCGGGGGAGCAGTACTTC. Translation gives CASMAVPGEQYF.

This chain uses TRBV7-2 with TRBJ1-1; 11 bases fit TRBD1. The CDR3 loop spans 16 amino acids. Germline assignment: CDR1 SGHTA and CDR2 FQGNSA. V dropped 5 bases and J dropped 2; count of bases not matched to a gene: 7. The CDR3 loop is CASSRDRGAVNTEAFF. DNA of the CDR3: TGTGCCAGCAGCCGGGACAGGGGGGCGGTAAACACTGAAGCTTTCTTT.

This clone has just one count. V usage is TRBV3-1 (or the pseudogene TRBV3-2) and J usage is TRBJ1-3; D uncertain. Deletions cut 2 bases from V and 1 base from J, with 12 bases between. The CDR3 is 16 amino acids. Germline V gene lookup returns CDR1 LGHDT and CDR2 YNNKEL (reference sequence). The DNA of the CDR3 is TGTGCCAGCAGCCAATTTGGGGTAGGGTCTGGAAACACCATATATTTT. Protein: CASSQFGVGSGNTIYF.

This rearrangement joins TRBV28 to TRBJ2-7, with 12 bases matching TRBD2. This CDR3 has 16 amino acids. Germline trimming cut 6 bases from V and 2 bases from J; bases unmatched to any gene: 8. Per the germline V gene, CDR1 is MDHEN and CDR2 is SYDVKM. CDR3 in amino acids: CASSSTSGRTPYEQYF. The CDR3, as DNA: TGTGCCAGCAGCTCTACTAGCGGGAGGACCCCCTACGAGCAGTACTTC.